The rows below give T cell receptor beta chains drawn from one sample of a study of T cell responses to AZD1222 COVID-19 vaccine. The protocol was immunoSEQ multiplex PCR, while the TCRdb copy is restricted to in-frame clones and leaves out a portion. Counted here are 95,000 to 100,000 clones, roughly 87% occurring once; the ten biggest clones make up more than 15%. This material consisted of peripheral blood, taken on day 0 of AZD1222 vaccination. These receptors were taken from an adult in good health. Each CDR3 is given with its conserved first and last residue. A D gene is named only where the DNA matches it firmly. Some rows have no size entry. The others give once, few or many, or a class for an expanded clone.

d_gene,v_gene,j_gene,abundance,CDR3aa,CDR3nt
TRBD1,TRBV28,TRBJ1-2,NA,CASRLTQGARNGYTF,TGTGCCAGCAGACTAACACAGGGGGCGCGAAACGGCTACACCTTC
TRBD1,TRBV30,TRBJ1-2,NA,CAWSFSDRAVYGYTF,TGTGCCTGGAGTTTCTCGGACAGGGCGGTCTATGGCTACACCTTC
NA,TRBV15,TRBJ2-7,NA,CATSTWTESYEQYF,TGTGCCACCAGCACCTGGACAGAGTCCTACGAGCAGTACTTC
TRBD2,TRBV29-1,TRBJ2-7,few,CSVEGLAGADEQYF,TGCAGCGTTGAGGGGCTAGCGGGAGCCGACGAGCAGTACTTC
TRBD2,TRBV11-2,TRBJ2-1,NA,CASSPGLANNEQFF,TGTGCCAGCAGTCCGGGACTAGCTAACAATGAGCAGTTCTTC
NA,TRBV4-2,TRBJ1-1,few,CASSPANAWDTEAFF,TGTGCCAGCAGCCCAGCGAACGCCTGGGACACTGAAGCTTTCTTT
NA,TRBV7-9,TRBJ1-5,NA,CASSFMGGGNQPQHF,TGTGCCAGCAGCTTCATGGGGGGAGGTAATCAGCCCCAGCATTTT
NA,TRBV7-9,TRBJ2-7,NA,CASSPPNDLSYEQYF,TGTGCCAGCAGCCCCCCAAACGATCTCTCCTACGAGCAGTACTTC
NA,TRBV7-8,TRBJ2-1,once,CASSFTGGQSGREQFF,TGTGCCAGCAGTTTTACAGGGGGCCAAAGCGGGAGGGAGCAGTTCTTC
NA,TRBV5-1,TRBJ1-1,NA,CASSLEPGLNTEAFF,TGCGCCAGCAGCTTGGAGCCAGGCTTGAACACTGAAGCTTTCTTT
NA,TRBV14,TRBJ1-2,NA,CASSQGGGYTF,TGTGCCAGCAGCCAGGGGGGTGGCTACACCTTC
NA,TRBV5-5,TRBJ2-2,NA,CASFGQRGNTGELFF,TGTGCCAGCTTCGGGCAAAGGGGGAACACCGGGGAGCTGTTTTTT
NA,TRBV29-1,TRBJ2-1,NA,CSVPVDYNEQFF,TGCAGCGTCCCCGTTGATTACAATGAGCAGTTCTTC
TRBD2,TRBV11-1,TRBJ2-7,NA,CASSFGGRATIDEQYF,TGTGCCAGCAGCTTCGGCGGGAGGGCCACTATCGACGAGCAGTACTTC
NA,TRBV9,TRBJ2-1,NA,CASSAIGPSSYNEQFF,TGTGCCAGCAGCGCCATCGGCCCCAGCTCCTACAATGAGCAGTTCTTC
NA,TRBV3-1/TRBV3-2,TRBJ2-2,NA,CASNRDRYGELFF,TGTGCCAGCAACCGGGACCGGTACGGGGAGCTGTTTTTT
NA,TRBV18,TRBJ2-3,NA,CASSPPYGTDTQYF,TGTGCCAGCTCACCACCGTACGGAACAGATACGCAGTATTTT
TRBD1,TRBV10-1,TRBJ2-3,NA,CASSAQGANTQYF,TGCGCCAGCAGTGCACAGGGGGCTAATACGCAGTATTTT
NA,TRBV11-3,TRBJ1-5,NA,CASSLVQWANGLACNQPQHF,TGTGCCAGCAGCTTAGTGCAGTGGGCAAATGGTCTAGCCTGCAATCAGCCCCAGCATTTT
NA,TRBV7-3,TRBJ2-7,once,CASSSRGGAYEQYF,TGTGCCAGCAGTTCTAGGGGTGGGGCCTACGAGCAGTACTTC
NA,TRBV28,TRBJ1-1,NA,CASSPALYTEAFF,TGTGCCAGCAGTCCCGCCCTCTACACTGAAGCTTTCTTT